The clone carrying this T cell receptor beta chain occurred many times. The antigen is not known. Arm-PCR of CDR3 regions and iRepertoire HTBI primers were used to build TCR beta libraries. The authors' processing: The samples included approximately 60 TRBV and some 15 TRBJ segments. TCRdb recomputed calls from the multiplex PCR reads with MiXCR, one row per CDR3 protein. These V and J calls are TCRdb output, not the study's own analysis. The repertoire holds about 460,000 distinct CDR3 sequences, with 13% to 15% as singletons. The record originates from a study of regulatory T cells in long-lasting Graves disease. General study results and limits: The number of shared public clonotypes was higher in persistent patients (fewer than 3,000) than new patients (over 900).

This sample's time point: newly diagnosed GD, antithyroid drugs for less than 3 months. The TCR library was made from RNA extracted from PBMCs. CDR1 is DFQATT and CDR2 is SNEGSKA in the germline V gene (reference sequence). The V gene lost 6 bases and the J gene lost 3 bases, with 18 bases spanning the gap. This CDR3 has 14 residues. The sample also formed part of further work on T cells in Graves' hyperthyroidism and ophthalmopathy. That source adds: Peripheral blood also featured most of the thyroid clonotypes expanded above 0.001.

Sequenced here: peripheral blood mononuclear cells (PBMCs), sampled at new diagnosis, from a patient treated with antithyroid drugs. The source is a woman aged 50 to 60 with Graves disease. The rearrangement links TRBV20-1 to TRBJ2-7; D call uncertain. The CDR3 spells CSAPGRYPFYEQYF. DNA of the CDR3: TGCAGTGCCCCCGGGCGGTATCCCTTCTACGAGCAGTACTTC.